These T cell receptor beta chains were read from a single sample in a study of T cell responses to AZD1222 COVID-19 vaccine. Repertoires were generated with immunoSEQ multiplex PCR, while TCRdb's copy carries only in-frame clones and drops some. Of about 210,000 clones in the sample, approximately 92% are singletons; the top ten hold 1% to 1.5%. This specimen was peripheral blood, taken on day 0 of AZD1222 vaccination. The origin of the receptors is an adult in good health. Both conserved end residues are part of each CDR3. The order of the fields is V gene, clone size, D gene, J gene, CDR3 protein, CDR3 DNA. A D gene is named only where the DNA matches it firmly. Clone size is given for some rows only: seen once, a few or many times, or a class if the clone is expanded.

V: TRBV12-3/TRBV12-4
size: .
D: TRBD1
J: TRBJ1-1
CDR3: CASSLQGATEAFF
DNA: TGTGCCAGCAGTTTACAGGGGGCCACTGAAGCTTTCTTT

V: TRBV5-1
size: .
D: TRBD1
J: TRBJ2-1
CDR3: CASSVTGGRYEQFF
DNA: TGCGCCAGCAGCGTAACAGGGGGCCGCTATGAGCAGTTCTTC

V: TRBV6-5
size: .
D: .
J: TRBJ1-3
CDR3: CASSYNSPSGNTIYF
DNA: TGTGCCAGCAGTTACAACAGTCCGTCCGGAAACACCATATATTTT

V: TRBV27
size: .
D: .
J: TRBJ2-3
CDR3: CASSSLKLTDTQYF
DNA: TGTGCCAGCAGTTCCCTTAAACTCACAGATACGCAGTATTTT

V: TRBV30
size: .
D: .
J: TRBJ1-1
CDR3: CAWSRGVGPEAFF
DNA: TGTGCCTGGAGTAGGGGGGTCGGCCCTGAAGCTTTCTTT

V: TRBV19
size: .
D: TRBD1
J: TRBJ1-3
CDR3: CASGTGGISGNTIYF
DNA: TGTGCCAGTGGGACAGGGGGAATCTCTGGAAACACCATATATTTT

V: TRBV3-1/TRBV3-2
size: .
D: .
J: TRBJ1-1
CDR3: CASSSGGTEAFF
DNA: TGTGCCAGCAGTTCGGGGGGCACTGAAGCTTTCTTT

V: TRBV6-5
size: .
D: .
J: TRBJ1-6
CDR3: CASSYSSSEVSPLHF
DNA: TGTGCCAGCAGTTACTCTTCCAGTGAAGTTTCACCCCTCCACTTT

V: TRBV5-1
size: .
D: TRBD2
J: TRBJ2-2
CDR3: CASSPTASGGHLNTGELFF
DNA: TGCGCCAGCAGCCCCACTGCAAGCGGGGGCCACCTGAACACCGGGGAGCTGTTTTTT

V: TRBV9
size: .
D: TRBD1
J: TRBJ1-1
CDR3: CASSPRQGQNTEAFF
DNA: TGTGCCAGCAGCCCCCGACAGGGGCAGAACACTGAAGCTTTCTTT

V: TRBV3-1/TRBV3-2
size: .
D: TRBD2
J: TRBJ2-3
CDR3: CASSPLAGVPSDTQYF
DNA: TGTGCCAGCAGCCCACTAGCGGGGGTCCCGTCAGATACGCAGTATTTT

V: TRBV4-1
size: .
D: .
J: TRBJ1-4
CDR3: CASSQGPPGGLEEKLFF
DNA: TGCGCCAGCAGCCAAGGGCCCCCCGGGGGCTTGGAAGAAAAACTGTTTTTT

V: TRBV19
size: .
D: .
J: TRBJ1-2
CDR3: CASKPPPSGGEHGYTF
DNA: TGTGCCAGTAAACCTCCCCCCTCGGGGGGCGAGCATGGCTACACCTTC

V: TRBV7-9
size: .
D: .
J: TRBJ2-4
CDR3: CASSLSLAKNIQYF
DNA: TGTGCCAGCAGCTTAAGCCTAGCCAAAAACATTCAGTACTTC

V: TRBV7-2
size: .
D: .
J: TRBJ1-1
CDR3: CASTRDRWNTEAFF
DNA: TGTGCCAGCACCAGAGACAGGTGGAACACTGAAGCTTTCTTT

V: TRBV19
size: .
D: TRBD1
J: TRBJ1-1
CDR3: CASRTGTAVNTEAFF
DNA: TGTGCCAGTAGGACCGGGACAGCCGTGAACACTGAAGCTTTCTTT

V: TRBV6-1
size: .
D: .
J: TRBJ2-3
CDR3: CASSEGAFTDTQYF
DNA: TGTGCCAGCAGTGAAGGCGCATTCACAGATACGCAGTATTTT

V: TRBV27
size: once
D: TRBD1
J: TRBJ1-5
CDR3: CASSPRQGPQPQHF
DNA: TGTGCCAGCAGTCCCAGACAGGGGCCTCAGCCCCAGCATTTT

V: TRBV5-1
size: .
D: .
J: TRBJ2-2
CDR3: CASSLVLTGELFF
DNA: TGCGCCAGCAGCTTGGTTCTCACCGGGGAGCTGTTTTTT

V: TRBV3-1/TRBV3-2
size: .
D: TRBD1
J: TRBJ2-1
CDR3: CASSRGQGRNEQFF
DNA: TGTGCCAGCAGTCGGGGACAGGGTCGGAATGAGCAGTTCTTC

V: TRBV12-2
size: .
D: .
J: TRBJ1-2
CDR3: CASRARDRNYGYTF
DNA: TGTGCAAGTCGCGCCCGGGACAGAAACTATGGCTACACCTTC

V: TRBV2
size: .
D: .
J: TRBJ2-7
CDR3: CASSEGTYYEQYF
DNA: TGTGCCAGCAGTGAAGGGACCTACTACGAGCAGTACTTC

V: TRBV29-1
size: .
D: .
J: TRBJ2-3
CDR3: CSVKGTVTDTQYF
DNA: TGCAGCGTGAAGGGAACAGTCACAGATACGCAGTATTTT

V: TRBV5-1
size: .
D: .
J: TRBJ2-1
CDR3: CASSWDNEQFF
DNA: TGCGCCAGCAGCTGGGACAATGAGCAGTTCTTC

V: TRBV7-3
size: once
D: .
J: TRBJ2-1
CDR3: CASSLMGYNEQFF
DNA: TGTGCCAGCAGCTTAATGGGTTACAATGAGCAGTTCTTC

V: TRBV2
size: .
D: .
J: TRBJ1-2
CDR3: CASRTTGSNYGYTF
DNA: TGTGCCAGCAGAACAACCGGGAGTAACTATGGCTACACCTTC

V: TRBV2
size: .
D: TRBD1
J: TRBJ1-2
CDR3: CATLGTGEGYTF
DNA: TGTGCCACCCTTGGGACAGGGGAGGGCTACACCTTC

V: TRBV12-3/TRBV12-4
size: once
D: .
J: TRBJ2-2
CDR3: CASSPLAGELFF
DNA: TGTGCCAGCAGCCCCTTGGCCGGGGAGCTGTTTTTT

V: TRBV7-7
size: .
D: TRBD2
J: TRBJ2-1
CDR3: CASSLVGGSSYNEQFF
DNA: TGTGCCAGCAGCTTAGTGGGCGGGAGCTCCTACAATGAGCAGTTCTTC

V: TRBV5-5
size: .
D: .
J: TRBJ2-3
CDR3: CASSLSHTDTQYF
DNA: TGTGCCAGCAGCTTGTCCCACACAGATACGCAGTATTTT

V: TRBV2
size: once
D: .
J: TRBJ1-5
CDR3: CASWTGDNQPQHF
DNA: TGTGCCAGCTGGACTGGAGACAATCAGCCCCAGCATTTT

V: TRBV10-3
size: .
D: TRBD2
J: TRBJ2-5
CDR3: CAIRQTGTSGETQYF
DNA: TGTGCCATCAGACAAACCGGGACTAGCGGGGAGACCCAGTACTTC

V: TRBV2
size: few
D: .
J: TRBJ1-5
CDR3: CASSESDRIQPQHF
DNA: TGTGCCAGCAGTGAATCAGACAGGATTCAGCCCCAGCATTTT

V: TRBV5-4
size: once
D: TRBD2
J: TRBJ2-3
CDR3: CASSLDLRGMTDTQYF
DNA: TGTGCCAGCAGCTTGGATTTGCGGGGGATGACAGATACGCAGTATTTT

V: TRBV7-2
size: .
D: .
J: TRBJ1-5
CDR3: CASGRYGNQPQHF
DNA: TGTGCCAGCGGCCGGTACGGGAATCAGCCCCAGCATTTT

V: TRBV5-6
size: .
D: TRBD1
J: TRBJ1-5
CDR3: CASSLEGAGNQPQHF
DNA: TGTGCCAGCAGCTTGGAGGGGGCGGGCAATCAGCCCCAGCATTTT

V: TRBV5-4
size: .
D: .
J: TRBJ1-6
CDR3: CASSFGPVPIYNSPLHF
DNA: TGTGCCAGCAGCTTTGGCCCTGTCCCAATCTATAATTCACCCCTCCACTTT

V: TRBV12-3/TRBV12-4
size: .
D: .
J: TRBJ2-7
CDR3: CASSLIGIYEQYF
DNA: TGTGCCAGCAGTCTTATTGGTATCTACGAGCAGTACTTC

V: TRBV19
size: .
D: .
J: TRBJ1-2
CDR3: CASSPRTANYGYTF
DNA: TGTGCCAGTAGTCCCCGGACAGCTAACTATGGCTACACCTTC

V: TRBV18
size: .
D: .
J: TRBJ1-1
CDR3: CASSPLESLNTEAFF
DNA: TGTGCCAGCTCACCACTTGAATCCCTGAACACTGAAGCTTTCTTT

V: TRBV10-3
size: few
D: TRBD1
J: TRBJ1-1
CDR3: CATQTGGAGNTEAFF
DNA: TGTGCCACCCAGACAGGGGGCGCGGGGAACACTGAAGCTTTCTTT

V: TRBV3-1/TRBV3-2
size: .
D: .
J: TRBJ2-7
CDR3: CASSQASPLYEQYF
DNA: TGTGCCAGCAGCCAAGCTAGCCCTCTCTACGAGCAGTACTTC

V: TRBV2
size: .
D: .
J: TRBJ1-1
CDR3: CASSEVGGAEAFF
DNA: TGTGCCAGCAGTGAAGTAGGAGGGGCTGAAGCTTTCTTT

V: TRBV13
size: .
D: .
J: TRBJ1-1
CDR3: CASSIRNTEAFF
DNA: TGTGCCAGCAGCATAAGGAACACTGAAGCTTTCTTT

V: TRBV7-9
size: .
D: TRBD1
J: TRBJ1-1
CDR3: CASRKPGQGRTEAFF
DNA: TGTGCCAGCAGAAAACCGGGACAGGGTCGTACTGAAGCTTTCTTT

V: TRBV6-1
size: .
D: .
J: TRBJ1-2
CDR3: CASSEGWGDGYTF
DNA: TGTGCCAGCAGTGAAGGGTGGGGCGATGGCTACACCTTC

V: TRBV18
size: .
D: TRBD1
J: TRBJ1-5
CDR3: CASSRTGPNQPQHF
DNA: TGTGCCAGCTCCCGGACAGGACCCAATCAGCCCCAGCATTTT

V: TRBV9
size: once
D: .
J: TRBJ2-1
CDR3: CASSVGQGRTNEQFF
DNA: TGTGCCAGCAGCGTAGGGCAGGGGCGAACCAATGAGCAGTTCTTC

V: TRBV3-1/TRBV3-2
size: .
D: .
J: TRBJ1-3
CDR3: CASSQDPSGNTIYF
DNA: TGTGCCAGCAGCCAAGACCCCTCGGGAAACACCATATATTTT

V: TRBV7-2
size: .
D: .
J: TRBJ1-2
CDR3: CASSVYISNYGYTF
DNA: TGTGCCAGCAGCGTCTACATTTCTAACTATGGCTACACCTTC

V: TRBV7-9
size: .
D: .
J: TRBJ1-4
CDR3: CASSPFFSGKDEKLFF
DNA: TGTGCCAGCAGCCCGTTTTTTTCGGGAAAAGATGAAAAACTGTTTTTT

V: TRBV2
size: .
D: .
J: TRBJ1-1
CDR3: CASSEFPQVNTEAFF
DNA: TGTGCCAGCAGTGAATTTCCTCAAGTGAACACTGAAGCTTTCTTT